A single sample is the source of the 24 T cell receptor beta chains below, sequenced in a study of blood T cells in healthy people across ages. Primers used in a second PCR of roughly 6 to 11 cycles were a sample-barcoded 5' primer and a J-beta primer mix. TCRdb redid the calling of the 5' RACE reads with MiXCR, one entry per CDR3 protein. The sample consists of some 1.5 million distinct CDR3 sequences, roughly 28% of them appearing once. The sequencing sample was made of blood. The origin of the receptors is a woman aged 25 to 39 in good health.

This clonotype was seen ten or more times. The rearrangement uses TRBV3-1 and TRBJ2-5; no definite D call. From germline, CDR1 is LGHDT and CDR2 YNNKEL (reference sequence). V dropped 2 bases and J dropped 1 base, with 2 bases sitting between them. The CDR3 loop spans 12 amino acids. The CDR3 DNA follows: TGTGCCAGCAGCCAAACCCAAGAGACCCAGTACTTC. Amino acids: CASSQTQETQYF.

Of note for this clonotype: One end of the junction is discordant with germline, which a read error may explain. The chain joins TRBV2 to TRBJ2-6, with 11 bases aligning to TRBD1. CDR1 is SNHLY and CDR2 is FYNNEI in the germline V gene. The CDR3 contains 18 residues. This CDR3 is CASIEGGTGGFGANVLTF. The DNA for the CDR3 is TGTGCCAGCATTGAAGGTGGGACAGGGGGTTTCGGGGCCAACGTCCTGACTTTC.

The rearrangement joins TRBV4-2 to TRBJ2-7; no firm D call. The CDR3 has 13 residues. The V and J ends lost 1 base and 7 bases respectively, with 11 bases between them. Germline V gene lookup returns CDR1 LGHNA and CDR2 YNFKEQ. The CDR3 is CASSQGALREQYF. The CDR3 DNA reads TGTGCCAGCAGCCAAGGCGCCCTAAGGGAGCAGTACTTC.

This chain connects TRBV5-1 to TRBJ1-1, with 7 bases matching TRBD1. The J segment lost 3 bases and the V segment lost 3 bases, leaving 8 bases of the junction unmatched. The CDR3 totals 15 residues. Germline CDR1 reads SGHRS; CDR2 reads YFSETQ. The CDR3 region has the DNA TGCGCCAGCAGCTCGACAGGGCCAAGGGACACTGAAGCTTTCTTT. Translating it yields CASSSTGPRDTEAFF. Variable domain in full (rest from reference TRBV5-1 and TRBJ1-1): KAGVTQTPRYLIKTRGQQVTLSCSPISGHRSVSWYQQTPGQGLQFLFEYFSETQRNKGNFPGRFSGRQFSNSRSEMNVSTLELGDSALYLCASSSTGPRDTEAFFGQGTRLTVV.

This clonotype has just a few counts. The V and J genes are TRBV6-1 and TRBJ2-2; D unresolved. Trimming shortened V by 2 bases and J by 6 bases, and 19 bases separated the two germline ends. The CDR3 is 17 residues long. Germline assignment: CDR1 MNHNS and CDR2 SASEGT. The CDR3 bases are TGTGCCAGCAGTGAACAATCTTGGGGTGGTAGCCCCGGGGAGCTGTTTTTT. Residues: CASSEQSWGGSPGELFF.

This clonotype has at least ten counts. This rearrangement joins TRBV5-1 to TRBJ2-5; D may be TRBD2 (5 bases). Germline V gene sequence: CDR1 SGHRS, CDR2 YFSETQ. The CDR3 covers 16 residues. V dropped 7 bases and J dropped 2 bases, with 21 bases sitting between them. Here the CDR3 DNA reads TGCGCCAGCTATTTTGGCGGGTCCTCCGGTCAAGAGACCCAGTACTTC. This encodes CASYFGGSSGQETQYF. The full variable domain, with the rest looked up from reference TRBV5-1 and TRBJ2-5, is KAGVTQTPRYLIKTRGQQVTLSCSPISGHRSVSWYQQTPGQGLQFLFEYFSETQRNKGNFPGRFSGRQFSNSRSEMNVSTLELGDSALYLCASYFGGSSGQETQYFGPGTRLLVL.

As for this clonotype: One end of the junction does not line up with germline, which may come from a read error. The chain employs TRBV4-2 and TRBJ1-4; 7 bases are shared with TRBD1. Per germline, CDR1 LGHNA and CDR2 YNFKEQ. This CDR3 spans 13 amino acids. The CDR3 region has the DNA TGTGCCGGCAGCCAACCGGACAGGGAAAAACTGTTTTTT. Translating gives CAGSQPDREKLFF.

This clonotype occurred once. This may be a read error, as it is one base from a much larger clone. The chain has TRBV29-1 and TRBJ2-7; tentative D call: TRBD1 (5 bases). The CDR3 length is 13 residues. V was pared by 8 bases and J by 1 base, with 15 bases between. CDR1 and CDR2 (germline): SQVTM, ANQGSEA. The CDR3 region has the DNA TGCAGCATCGCAGGGTCACGGTCCTACGAGCAGTACTTC. This gives the protein CSIAGSRSYEQYF.

Many counts were recorded for this clonotype. The chain couples TRBV20-1 to TRBJ2-7; possible D gene TRBD1, 7 bases. The CDR3 spans 14 residues. V was shortened by 3 bases and J by 3 bases, with 15 bases between the two germline ends. The germline gives CDR1 DFQATT, CDR2 SNEGSKA (reference sequence). DNA of the CDR3: TGCAGTGCTAGTTTGTCCAGGGGGGTCTACGAGCAGTACTTC. The encoded protein is CSASLSRGVYEQYF.

The chain links TRBV4-1 to TRBJ1-4, with 9 nucleotides matching TRBD1. The CDR3 sequence is 14 residues long. The V segment lost 3 bases and the J segment 12 bases; nucleotides outside the gene matches: 8. The germline V gene has CDR1 MGHRA and CDR2 YSYEKL. CDR3 residues: CASSHPRDREQLFF. Here the CDR3 DNA reads TGCGCCAGCAGCCACCCCCGGGACAGGGAGCAACTGTTTTTT.

This clonotype was found a few times. The rearrangement uses TRBV5-5 and TRBJ1-1; no reliable D call. The CDR3 runs 17 residues. V gave up 3 bases and J gave up 0 bases, with 18 bases separating them. The V gene's germline CDR1 is SGHKS and CDR2 YYEKEE (reference sequence). The CDR3 loop reads CASSSNHGRRMNTEAFF. In nucleotides, the CDR3 is TGTGCCAGCAGCTCAAACCACGGACGTAGAATGAACACTGAAGCTTTCTTT.

This clonotype has just a few counts. This rearrangement joins TRBV5-1 to TRBJ2-5, with a tentative D call TRBD2 (7 bases). V was cut by 2 bases and J by 5 bases, with 16 bases left in between. CDR3 length: 15 residues. Germline V gene data show CDR1 as SGHRS and CDR2 as YFSETQ. The CDR3 loop is CASSFEVAGAETQYF. CDR3 nucleotide sequence: TGCGCCAGCAGCTTTGAGGTGGCGGGGGCGGAGACCCAGTACTTC.

This clonotype occurred a few times. The rearrangement joins TRBV20-1 to TRBJ2-1, with 14 bases fitting TRBD2. The V gene end was trimmed by 6 bases and the J gene end by 7 bases; junction bases not matched to a gene: 11. Germline V gene lookup returns CDR1 DFQATT and CDR2 SNEGSKA (reference sequence). The CDR3 contains 16 residues. Written as DNA, the CDR3 is TGCAGTGCCGCCGGGACTAGCGGGAGTTACAATAATGAGCAGTTCTTC. This codes for CSAAGTSGSYNNEQFF.

This clonotype showed up just a few times. The chain links TRBV12-3 or TRBV12-4 to TRBJ2-1; possible D gene TRBD2, 5 bases. V lost 7 bases, J lost 4 bases, and 11 bases lay in between. The CDR3 sequence is 13 residues long. CDR3 nucleotides: TGTGCCAGCACCCCACCGGGGTACAATGAGCAGTTCTTC. Amino acid sequence: CASTPPGYNEQFF.

The table lists this clonotype with a few counts. This rearrangement joins TRBV2 to TRBJ2-1; TRBD2 matches at 14 bases. Trimming cost V 4 bases and J 12 bases; bases outside gene matches: 17. Per the germline V gene, CDR1 is SNHLY and CDR2 is FYNNEI. CDR3 length: 18 amino acids. The CDR3 sequence is CASSGRGVAGLAGDGQFF. The DNA of the CDR3 is TGTGCCAGCAGTGGGCGGGGAGTGGCGGGACTAGCGGGAGATGGGCAGTTCTTC.

The chain combines TRBV3-1 with TRBJ2-3; D is perhaps TRBD1 or TRBD2 (5 bases each). The CDR3 sequence is 14 residues long. CDR1 and CDR2 from the germline V gene are LGHDT and YNNKEL (reference sequence). The V and J ends lost 3 bases and 6 bases respectively, with 13 bases between them. The CDR3 coding sequence is TGTGCCAGCAGCCATCGGGGCGAGCGGGATACGCAGTATTTT. This translates into CASSHRGERDTQYF.

The chain carries TRBV20-1 and TRBJ2-5; TRBD1 agrees at 8 bases. The trim removed 1 base at V and 5 bases at J, leaving 12 bases unmatched. The CDR3 has 16 residues. CDR1 and CDR2 (germline): DFQATT, SNEGSKA (reference sequence). CDR3 region: CSARGVEWTGWETQYF. For the CDR3, the DNA is TGCAGTGCTAGAGGAGTTGAGTGGACAGGGTGGGAGACCCAGTACTTC.

This sequence joins TRBV7-9 and TRBJ1-5; the D is unclear. The CDR3 length is 13 residues. Germline CDR1 and CDR2: SEHNR and FQNEAQ (reference sequence). Trimming shortened V by 3 bases and J by 8 bases, and 11 bases separated the two germline ends. Here the CDR3 reads CASSLEKGKPQHF. For the CDR3, the DNA is TGTGCCAGCAGCTTGGAGAAGGGTAAGCCCCAGCATTTT.

V is TRBV3-1 and J is TRBJ2-7, with TRBD1 matching over 7 bases. CDR1 LGHDT and CDR2 YNNKEL come from the germline V gene (reference sequence). The trim removed 6 bases at V and 7 bases at J, leaving 6 bases unmatched. This CDR3 comprises 12 residues. CDR3 nucleotides: TGTGCCAGCAGGAGGCCAGGGGGAGAGCAGTACTTC. This translates into CASRRPGGEQYF.

This clonotype turned up a few times. CDR3 bases: TGTGCCAGCAGTTTATCGATTGGTGGGGTCAAGTCGGACAGGGGTATCTACGAGCAGTACTTC. This gives the protein CASSLSIGGVKSDRGIYEQYF. The chain carries TRBV28 and TRBJ2-7; 9 bases line up with TRBD1. Trimming cost V 1 base and J 3 bases; bases outside gene matches: 22. This CDR3 is 21 amino acids long. Germline-derived CDR1 and CDR2 are MDHEN and SYDVKM.

The V and J genes are TRBV3-1 and TRBJ1-2; a weak D match, TRBD1 (6 bases). Trimming pared 4 bases from V and 8 bases from J, leaving 17 bases between. CDR3 length: 14 amino acids. Germline assignment: CDR1 LGHDT and CDR2 YNNKEL (reference sequence). The CDR3 spells CASSLWSDRIGYTF. The DNA for the CDR3 is TGTGCCAGCAGCCTCTGGTCGGACAGAATAGGCTACACCTTC. Full variable domain (outside the CDR3, taken from reference TRBV3-1 and TRBJ1-2): DTAVSQTPKYLVTQMGNDKSIKCEQNLGHDTMYWYKQDSKKFLKIMFSYNNKELIINETVPNRFSPKSPDKAHLNLHINSLELGDSAVYFCASSLWSDRIGYTFGSGTRLTVV.

The chain uses TRBV7-9 and TRBJ2-4, with D maybe TRBD2 (5 bases). The DNA end is more similar to TRBJ2-7, so the J call may be wrong. This CDR3 is 15 amino acids long. Germline assignment: CDR1 SEHNR and CDR2 FQNEAQ (reference sequence). In DNA form, the CDR3 reads TGTGCCAGCAGCTTAGGGGCTGACTATCTTTACGAGCAGTACTTC. It translates to CASSLGADYLYEQYF.

Of note for this clonotype: A read error may be the cause here, since a much bigger clone is one base away. This sequence joins TRBV6-2 or TRBV6-3 and TRBJ2-7, with TRBD1 as a possible D gene (5 bases). The CDR3 covers 13 residues. Germline V lookup: CDR1 MNHEY, CDR2 SVGEGT. V lost 2 bases to trimming and J lost 7 bases, with 12 bases between them. CDR3 in DNA: TGTGCCAGCAGTTACCTCAAAGGACAAGAGCAGTACTTC. It yields the protein CASSYLKGQEQYF.

The chain combines TRBV9 with TRBJ2-1, with D possibly TRBD1 on 5 matching bases. The germline V gene has CDR1 SGDLS and CDR2 YYNGEE. V was shortened by 3 bases and J by 0 bases, with 13 bases between the two germline ends. The CDR3 is made up of 16 amino acids. CDR3 bases: TGTGCCAGCAGCGGGGGCGACCGGAGCTCCTACAATGAGCAGTTCTTC. This translates into CASSGGDRSSYNEQFF.